Below, 8 T cell receptor beta chains from the same sample are listed, as sequenced in a study of blood T cell repertoires in COVID-19. The assay was immunoSEQ multiplex PCR, and TCRdb's table has in-frame clones only and misses some. The data hold 35,000 to 45,000 clones, with roughly 90% observed a single time. Sequences were obtained from peripheral blood. The source is a human donor in a cohort sampled during active COVID-19.

The chain couples TRBV5-6 to TRBJ1-5; D is undetermined. The CDR3 is 13 residues long. CDR1 and CDR2 (germline): SGHDT, YYEEEE. The V end was cut by 3 bases, the J end by 6 bases, with 10 bases between. The CDR3 loop reads CASSSRGSQPQHF. Written as DNA, the CDR3 is TGTGCCAGCAGCTCTCGAGGGTCTCAGCCCCAGCATTTT.

The chain combines TRBV5-1 with TRBJ2-1, with TRBD1 matching 9 bases. The trim removed 4 bases at V and 10 bases at J, leaving 15 bases unmatched. Looked up from germline, CDR1 is SGHRS and CDR2 is YFSETQ. The CDR3 loop spans 16 amino acids. The chain's CDR3 is CASSPIPTGGLGEQFF. CDR3 coding DNA: TGCGCCAGCAGCCCTATACCCACAGGGGGCTTGGGCGAGCAGTTCTTC.

This chain joins TRBV27 and TRBJ2-1; TRBD2 matches 9 bases. This CDR3 spans 15 amino acids. J gave up 5 bases and V 3 bases, and 5 bases lay outside the gene matches. Germline-derived CDR1 and CDR2 are MNHEY and SMNVEV (reference sequence). The CDR3 DNA reads as TGTGCCAGCAGTTTCAGAGCGGGGGGTCACAATGAGCAGTTCTTC. This codes for CASSFRAGGHNEQFF.

This chain joins TRBV6-4 and TRBJ2-3, with 9 positions matching TRBD2. This CDR3 comprises 16 residues. Germline lookup yields CDR1 MRHNA and CDR2 SNTAGT. Trimming cost V 2 bases and J 0 bases; bases outside gene matches: 3. CDR3: CASSDATSGSTDTQYF. The CDR3 DNA reads TGTGCCAGCAGTGACGCTACTAGCGGGAGCACAGATACGCAGTATTTT.

This clone appeared once. The chain carries TRBV4-1 and TRBJ1-1; 8 positions match TRBD1. Trimming at V came to 1 base and at J to 6 bases, leaving 13 bases not matched to a gene. The CDR3 extends over 17 amino acids. CDR1 is MGHRA, CDR2 YSYEKL, per germline. CDR3 nucleotides: TGCGCCAGCAGCCAAGGAGGGGACAGGCGCCCGGGCCCTGAAGCTTTCTTT. This codes for CASSQGGDRRPGPEAFF.

The rearrangement joins TRBV7-3 to TRBJ2-1, with 10 bases fitting TRBD2. CDR1 is SGHTA and CDR2 is FQGTGA in the germline V gene. V lost 2 bases and J lost 6; bases outside the gene matches: 4. CDR3 length: 15 amino acids. As DNA, the CDR3 is TGTGCCAGCAGCTTAGAGGGACTAGCGACCAATGAGCAGTTCTTC. Translated: CASSLEGLATNEQFF.

This clone was picked up one time. This rearrangement joins TRBV25-1 to TRBJ2-5; tentatively, D is TRBD1 (5 bases). Trimming cost V 1 base and J 4 bases, with 13 bases left between them. Germline CDR1 is MGHDK and CDR2 is SYGVNS. CDR3 length: 15 amino acids. In nucleotides, the CDR3 is TGTGCCAGCAGTGAATTCCAGGGTTTAGGAGAGACCCAGTACTTC. Protein sequence: CASSEFQGLGETQYF.

Only one count was recorded for this clone. The chain joins TRBV19 to TRBJ1-2; 9 bases are a match to TRBD1. J gave up 3 bases and V 5 bases, and 4 bases lay outside the gene matches. This CDR3 region has 14 residues. Per the germline V gene, CDR1 is LNHDA and CDR2 is SQIVND (reference sequence). The CDR3 is CASSLWDRDYGYTF. The DNA of the CDR3 is TGTGCCAGTAGTCTTTGGGACAGGGACTATGGCTACACCTTC.